This is a list of T cell receptor beta chains from one sample in a study of human T cells and chemical hapten exposure. TCRdb reanalysed the RACE reads using MiXCR and keeps one entry per CDR3 protein. The sample carries around 150,000 distinct CDR3 sequences, about 14% recorded once. Source: whole blood, taken in connection with sensitization to the hapten diphenylcyclopropenone (DPC). The receptor set was obtained from a woman aged 30 to 39 with alopecia areata. Some clones in this sample may be carry-over from other donors' samples. The CDR3 runs from the conserved cysteine through the conserved F or W. D genes are given only for firm matches. Not all rows give a size; the values are once, few, many and, for expanded clones, a class.

D gene | J gene | clone size | V gene | CDR3 protein | CDR3 DNA
- | TRBJ1-5 | - | TRBV7-8 | CASSLEAQPQHF | TGTGCCAGCAGCTTAGAGGCGCAGCCCCAGCATTTT
- | TRBJ1-5 | many | TRBV28 | CASRPGIVHQPQHF | TGTGCCAGCAGGCCAGGGATCGTACATCAGCCCCAGCATTTT
- | TRBJ1-5 | many | TRBV5-5 | CASSSTGSRNQPQHF | TGTGCCAGCAGCTCCACAGGGTCGCGCAATCAGCCCCAGCATTTT
- | TRBJ2-2 | - | TRBV6-2/TRBV6-3 | CASSSRRGNTGELFF | TGTGCCAGCAGTTCGCGTCGGGGGAACACCGGGGAGCTGTTTTTT
TRBD2 | TRBJ2-3 | once | TRBV20-1 | CSARSPRRGGTDTQYF | TGCAGTGCTAGATCCCCTCGGAGGGGAGGGACAGATACGCAGTATTTT
- | TRBJ2-2 | - | TRBV10-3 | CAIRVVNTGELFF | TGTGCCATCAGGGTGGTTAACACCGGGGAGCTGTTTTTT
- | TRBJ2-1 | few | TRBV4-3 | CASSQDTTPASAYNEQFF | TGCGCCAGCAGCCAAGATACTACGCCGGCTAGCGCTTACAATGAGCAGTTCTTC
- | TRBJ1-5 | few | TRBV7-2 | CASSQDIVNQPQHF | TGTGCCAGCAGCCAGGACATCGTAAATCAGCCCCAGCATTTT
- | TRBJ1-2 | once | TRBV10-3 | CASRDTRARVYGYTF | TGTGCCTCCCGTGATACCCGGGCCCGGGTCTATGGCTACACCTTC
- | TRBJ2-7 | few | TRBV20-1 | CSASSQGYEQYF | TGCAGTGCTAGCAGCCAGGGCTACGAGCAGTACTTC
- | TRBJ1-6 | - | TRBV7-9 | CASSFSGATFLSPLHF | TGTGCCAGCAGCTTCAGCGGGGCTACTTTTCTTTCACCCCTCCACTTT
TRBD1 | TRBJ1-5 | few | TRBV6-6 | CASSYSMLAGTGDMSNQPQHF | TGTGCCAGCAGTTACTCGATGCTTGCCGGGACAGGGGATATGAGCAATCAGCCCCAGCATTTT
TRBD2 | TRBJ2-3 | - | TRBV20-1 | CSAGGRLAESTDTQYF | TGCAGTGCTGGAGGAAGACTAGCGGAAAGCACAGATACGCAGTATTTT
TRBD1 | TRBJ1-6 | many | TRBV6-5 | CASSYEGARSPLHF | TGTGCCAGCAGTTACGAGGGGGCGAGGTCACCCCTCCACTTT
- | TRBJ1-3 | few | TRBV5-5 | CASSLVRPLSGNTIYF | TGTGCCAGCAGCTTGGTCCGGCCCCTCTCTGGAAACACCATATATTTT
TRBD1 | TRBJ1-6 | few | TRBV5-1 | CASSPGQGGSSPLHF | TGCGCCAGCAGCCCGGGACAGGGTGGGAGTTCACCCCTCCACTTT
- | TRBJ1-1 | - | TRBV10-3 | CAIRVREATEAFF | TGTGCCATCAGGGTCAGGGAGGCCACTGAAGCTTTCTTT
TRBD2 | TRBJ2-3 | few | TRBV11-3 | CASSPGTTTDTQYF | TGTGCCAGCAGCCCCGGGACTACAACAGATACGCAGTATTTT
- | TRBJ1-1 | many | TRBV12-3/TRBV12-4 | CASSFHVQGNTEAFF | TGTGCCAGCAGTTTTCACGTGCAGGGGAACACTGAAGCTTTCTTT
TRBD1 | TRBJ2-1 | few | TRBV7-6 | CASSPQQGLLGNEQFF | TGTGCCAGCAGCCCCCAACAGGGGTTATTGGGGAATGAGCAGTTCTTC
TRBD1 | TRBJ1-1 | many | TRBV5-1 | CASSSFGQGDTEAFF | TGCGCCAGCAGCTCGTTCGGACAGGGGGACACTGAAGCTTTCTTT
- | TRBJ1-6 | - | TRBV28 | CASSFFMNNSPLHF | TGTGCCAGCAGTTTTTTTATGAATAATTCACCCCTCCACTTT
- | TRBJ1-5 | - | TRBV4-2 | CASSPLAAGLGQPQHF | TGTGCCAGCAGCCCCCTCGCGGCAGGGCTGGGCCAGCCCCAGCATTTT
- | TRBJ1-2 | - | TRBV12-3/TRBV12-4 | CASREGVTYGYTF | TGTGCCAGCAGGGAAGGGGTGACCTATGGCTACACCTTC
- | TRBJ2-2 | few | TRBV10-3 | CAIRDYRTNTGELFF | TGTGCCATCAGGGATTACCGTACGAACACCGGGGAGCTGTTTTTT
TRBD1 | TRBJ1-2 | few | TRBV20-1 | CSARAPGQGHGYTF | TGCAGTGCTAGAGCACCGGGACAGGGGCATGGCTACACCTTC
- | TRBJ2-5 | - | TRBV3-1 | CATDRAPGETQYF | TGTGCCACCGACCGGGCCCCCGGTGAGACCCAGTACTTC
TRBD2 | TRBJ2-7 | - | TRBV6-5 | CASSYSSGGPSYEQYF | TGTGCCAGCAGTTACTCGTCGGGGGGGCCCTCCTACGAGCAGTACTTC
- | TRBJ2-3 | - | TRBV6-1 | CASSEGGMTNTQYF | TGTGCCAGCAGTGAAGGGGGAATGACTAATACGCAGTATTTT
- | TRBJ1-2 | - | TRBV20-1 | CSAPVAGNYGYTF | TGCAGTGCCCCGGTGGCGGGGAACTATGGCTACACCTTC
TRBD1 | TRBJ1-1 | few | TRBV12-3/TRBV12-4 | CASSPGTGAGSTEAFF | TGTGCCAGCAGTCCCGGGACAGGGGCGGGGAGCACTGAAGCTTTCTTT
TRBD1 | TRBJ1-5 | few | TRBV6-5 | CASSLGTGSNQPQHF | TGTGCCAGCAGCCTGGGGACAGGCTCCAATCAGCCCCAGCATTTT
TRBD1 | TRBJ1-4 | - | TRBV7-2 | CASSPDRGHGEKLFF | TGTGCCAGCAGCCCGGACAGGGGGCACGGGGAAAAACTGTTTTTT
TRBD1 | TRBJ1-5 | - | TRBV19 | CASSVWGQSEGNQPQHF | TGTGCCAGTAGTGTCTGGGGACAGTCCGAAGGGAATCAGCCCCAGCATTTT
TRBD2 | TRBJ2-3 | - | TRBV7-9 | CASSSSGRALDTQYF | TGTGCCAGCAGCTCCAGCGGGAGGGCCTTGGATACGCAGTATTTT
- | TRBJ2-1 | many | TRBV11-2 | CASSLDPGSYNEQFF | TGTGCCAGCAGCTTAGATCCGGGATCCTACAATGAGCAGTTCTTC
TRBD1 | TRBJ1-5 | few | TRBV18 | CASSPSTGLQPQHF | TGTGCCAGCTCACCCTCGACAGGGCTCCAGCCCCAGCATTTT
TRBD2 | TRBJ2-7 | few | TRBV3-1 | CASSLPGGSSYEQYF | TGTGCCAGCAGCCTCCCGGGGGGGAGCTCCTACGAGCAGTACTTC
- | TRBJ2-3 | - | TRBV29-1 | CSVGTPVNTDTQYF | TGCAGCGTTGGGACTCCGGTAAACACAGATACGCAGTATTTT
- | TRBJ2-5 | - | TRBV29-1 | CSAEGWEGETQYF | TGCAGCGCCGAAGGCTGGGAAGGAGAGACCCAGTACTTC
TRBD2 | TRBJ2-5 | - | TRBV5-1 | CASSFSGGRETQYF | TGCGCCAGCAGCTTCAGCGGGGGCAGGGAGACCCAGTACTTC
- | TRBJ2-1 | many | TRBV20-1 | CSARRLGGSYNEQFF | TGCAGTGCTAGACGCCTGGGGGGTTCCTACAATGAGCAGTTCTTC
- | TRBJ1-2 | few | TRBV10-2 | CASSEKIGYGYTF | TGCGCCAGCAGTGAGAAGATCGGGTATGGCTACACCTTC
TRBD2 | TRBJ2-1 | many | TRBV9 | CASSVSGSGHEQFF | TGTGCCAGCAGCGTTAGCGGGAGTGGGCATGAGCAGTTCTTC
- | TRBJ2-2 | - | TRBV2 | CASRTRFVGELFF | TGTGCCAGCAGGACCCGATTTGTTGGGGAGCTGTTTTTT